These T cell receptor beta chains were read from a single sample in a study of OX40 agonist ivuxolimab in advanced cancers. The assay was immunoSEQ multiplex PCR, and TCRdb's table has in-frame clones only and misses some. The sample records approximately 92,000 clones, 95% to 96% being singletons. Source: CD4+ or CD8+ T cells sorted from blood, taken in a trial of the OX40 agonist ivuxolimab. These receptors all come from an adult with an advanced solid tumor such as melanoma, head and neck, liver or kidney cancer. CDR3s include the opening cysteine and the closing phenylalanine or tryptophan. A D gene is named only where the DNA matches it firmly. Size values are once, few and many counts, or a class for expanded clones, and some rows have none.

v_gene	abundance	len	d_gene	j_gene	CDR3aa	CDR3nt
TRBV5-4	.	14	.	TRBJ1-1	CASSLDRANTEAFF	TGTGCCAGCAGCTTGGATAGGGCCAACACTGAAGCTTTCTTT
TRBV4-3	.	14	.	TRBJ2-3	CASSPHPGADTQYF	TGCGCCAGCAGCCCCCACCCGGGAGCAGATACGCAGTATTTT
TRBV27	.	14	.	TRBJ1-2	CASSITPIVHGYTF	TGTGCCAGCAGTATCACACCCATAGTCCATGGCTACACCTTC
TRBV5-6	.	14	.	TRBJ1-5	CASSLASGNQPQHF	TGTGCCAGCAGCTTGGCGTCGGGCAATCAGCCCCAGCATTTT
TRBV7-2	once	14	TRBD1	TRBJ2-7	CASSFAGGSYEQYF	TGTGCCAGCAGCTTTGCAGGGGGCTCCTACGAGCAGTACTTC
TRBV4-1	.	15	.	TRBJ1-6	CASSQGGGATSPLHF	TGCGCCAGCAGCCAAGGGGGGGGCGCGACTTCACCCCTCCACTTT
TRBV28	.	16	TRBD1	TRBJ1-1	CASSLSRQGSYTEAFF	TGTGCCAGCAGCCTCTCCCGACAGGGTAGCTATACTGAAGCTTTCTTT
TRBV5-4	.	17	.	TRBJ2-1	CASSPGTEYSSYNEQFF	TGTGCCAGCAGCCCCGGGACGGAATATAGCTCCTACAATGAGCAGTTCTTC
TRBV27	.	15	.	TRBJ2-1	CASTPGTFTYNEQFF	TGTGCCAGCACTCCAGGGACTTTTACCTACAATGAGCAGTTCTTC
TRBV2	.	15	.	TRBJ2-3	CASSVGGGSTDTQYF	TGTGCCAGCAGTGTCGGAGGCGGGAGCACAGATACGCAGTATTTT
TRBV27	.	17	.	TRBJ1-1	CASSPEPTTGPFTEAFF	TGTGCCAGCAGCCCCGAACCCACCACTGGGCCTTTCACTGAAGCTTTCTTT
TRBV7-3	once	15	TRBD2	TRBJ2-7	CASSLFSSGGYEQYF	TGTGCCAGCAGCTTATTTTCTAGCGGGGGTTACGAGCAGTACTTC
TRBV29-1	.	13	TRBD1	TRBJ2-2	CSVPTGDTGELFF	TGCAGCGTTCCGACAGGGGACACCGGGGAGCTGTTTTTT
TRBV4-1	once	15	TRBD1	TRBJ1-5	CASSQDRVGNQPQHF	TGCGCCAGCAGCCAGGACAGGGTGGGCAATCAGCCCCAGCATTTT
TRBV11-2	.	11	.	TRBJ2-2	CASSLAGELFF	TGTGCCAGCAGCTTAGCCGGGGAGCTGTTTTTT